The TCR beta chain described here comes from a study of T-cell reconstitution after alpha-beta-depleted transplantation in children. Notes on the study in general: Elevated TCRbeta diversity at day 60 was traced, in some patients, to surviving recipient T cells and thymic progenitors. When one year had passed after transplant, most T-cell counts and diversity came from newly produced T cells.

The CDR3 consists of 16 residues. V lost 3 bases to trimming and J lost 2 bases; unmatched junction nucleotides: 5. CDR1 is SEHNR and CDR2 is FQNEAQ in the germline V gene (reference sequence). As for this clonotype: What it recognizes is unknown.

Preparation of the TCRbeta library used unique molecular identifiers. TCRdb called the PCR reads again in MiXCR, with one record for every CDR3 protein. This sample has hundreds of thousands of distinct CDR3 sequences; 10% to 15% occur once, and the top ten carry roughly 2.3%. The rearrangement joins TRBV7-9 to TRBJ2-5, with 11 bases lining up with TRBD2. The TCR comes from a male patient aged 10-17 years who had a stem cell transplant for acute myeloid leukemia, so the T cells may come from the graft donor. Sequencing used PBMCs, mostly from graft donor cells, obtained 360 days after TCRalphabeta/CD19-depleted stem cell transplant. The CDR3 DNA follows: TGTGCCAGCAGCTTTGTCCCTAGCGGGAGGCAAGAGACCCAGTACTTC. Its translation is CASSFVPSGRQETQYF. The variable domain in full, with the rest retrieved from reference TRBV7-9 and TRBJ2-5, is DTGVSQNPRHKITKRGQNVTFRCDPISEHNRLYWYRQTLGQGPEFLTYFQNEAQLEKSRLLSDRFSAERPKGSFSTLEIQRTEQGDSAMYLCASSFVPSGRQETQYFGPGTRLLVL.